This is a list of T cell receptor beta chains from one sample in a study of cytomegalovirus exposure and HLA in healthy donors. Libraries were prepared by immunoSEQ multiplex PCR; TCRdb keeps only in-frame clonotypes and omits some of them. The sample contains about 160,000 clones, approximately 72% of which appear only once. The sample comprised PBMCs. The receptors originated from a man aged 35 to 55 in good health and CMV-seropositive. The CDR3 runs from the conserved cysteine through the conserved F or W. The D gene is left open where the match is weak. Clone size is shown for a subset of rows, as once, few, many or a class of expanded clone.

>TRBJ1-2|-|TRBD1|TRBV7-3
CASSSGQADVLRTF
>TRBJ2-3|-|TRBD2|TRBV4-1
CASSSGGLRDTQYF
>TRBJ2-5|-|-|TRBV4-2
CASSQGGDREHRPETQYF
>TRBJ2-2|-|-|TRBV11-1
CASSLVGNTGELFF
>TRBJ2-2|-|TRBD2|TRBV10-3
CAIGTSGGTGELFF
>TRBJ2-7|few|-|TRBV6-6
CASSYSSLLTSYEQYF
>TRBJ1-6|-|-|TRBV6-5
CASSLQGPMRPLHF
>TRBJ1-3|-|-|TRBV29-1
CSVEDRGKSGNTIYF
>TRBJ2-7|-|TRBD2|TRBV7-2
CASSLTSSGGYEQYF
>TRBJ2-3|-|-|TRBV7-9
CASILGEGLSFTDTQYF
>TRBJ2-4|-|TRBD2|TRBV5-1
CASSLRTGLAGGQAKNIQYF